What follows are 10 T cell receptor beta chains derived from one specimen sequenced in a study of control samples from healthy donors and cancer patients. Profiling relied on immunoSEQ multiplex PCR, and the TCRdb table lists in-frame clones only, not all of them. Here the sample spans roughly 400,000 clones, 75% to 95% being singletons. The sample was PBMCs. The receptor source for this set is a middle-aged man with head and neck cancer.

The chain recombines TRBV7-2 with TRBJ2-7, with D tentatively TRBD2 (5 bases). Germline lookup yields CDR1 SGHTA and CDR2 FQGNSA. V lost 9 bases and J 2 bases, leaving 17 bases between the germline ends. The CDR3 is made up of 14 amino acids. DNA of the CDR3: TGTGCCAGTGCCGGGGATTTTCGGGCCTACGAGCAGTACTTC. Translated, it gives CASAGDFRAYEQYF.

The chain couples TRBV25-1 to TRBJ1-1, with D possibly TRBD1 on 6 matching bases. V lost 1 base to trimming and J lost 4 bases, with 10 bases between them. The CDR3 is 14 amino acids. Germline CDR1 MGHDK, CDR2 SYGVNS. In DNA, the CDR3 is TGTGCCAGCAGTGAATTAGGGGGTGGCACTGAAGCTTTCTTT. Protein sequence: CASSELGGGTEAFF.

This clone was counted a single time. The rearrangement uses TRBV28 and TRBJ1-4; tentatively, D is TRBD1 (5 bases). CDR1 is MDHEN and CDR2 is SYDVKM in the germline V gene. The CDR3 loop spans 14 amino acids. Trimming removed 8 bases at V and 8 bases at J, with 18 bases between. This CDR3 is CASGWGVEGEKLFF. CDR3 nucleotide sequence: TGTGCCAGCGGATGGGGGGTAGAGGGAGAAAAACTGTTTTTT.

The chain has TRBV7-3 and TRBJ2-3; D unclear. The CDR3 loop spans 15 amino acids. The V end was cut by 1 base, the J end by 0 bases, with 8 bases between. From germline, CDR1 is SGHTA and CDR2 FQGTGA. The CDR3 nucleotides read TGTGCCAGCAGCTTAAGATCCGACAGCACAGATACGCAGTATTTT. Translation gives CASSLRSDSTDTQYF.

The chain links TRBV28 to TRBJ1-5; a weak D match, TRBD1 (5 bases). V was clipped by 5 bases and J by 0 bases, with 14 bases between them. Germline V gene lookup returns CDR1 MDHEN and CDR2 SYDVKM. This CDR3 comprises 16 residues. The chain's CDR3 is CASSQRTTISNQPQHF. DNA of the CDR3: TGTGCCAGCAGTCAAAGGACAACTATTAGCAATCAGCCCCAGCATTTT.

This clone has a single count. The rearrangement uses TRBV28 and TRBJ2-7; D gene ambiguous. CDR3 size: 13 residues. Germline V gives CDR1 MDHEN, CDR2 SYDVKM. Trimming pared 1 base from V and 3 bases from J, leaving 7 bases between. The CDR3 nucleotides are TGTGCCAGCAGTTTATTTCATGGCTACGAGCAGTACTTC. Its translation is CASSLFHGYEQYF. Full variable domain (rest looked up from reference TRBV28 and TRBJ2-7): DVKVTQSSRYLVKRTGEKVFLECVQDMDHENMFWYRQDPGLGLRLIYFSYDVKMKEKGDIPEGYSVSREKKERFSLILESASTNQTSMYLCASSLFHGYEQYFGPGTRLTVT.

This chain connects TRBV15 to TRBJ1-1, with D unclear. This CDR3 has 14 residues. V gave up 2 bases and J gave up 5 bases, with 12 bases separating them. Germline CDR1 LNHNV, CDR2 YYDKDF (reference sequence). The CDR3 region has the DNA TGTGCCACCAGCAGACACGGAGGCGTTACTGAAGCTTTCTTT. Encoded protein: CATSRHGGVTEAFF.

This chain links TRBV7-3 with TRBJ2-3, with 14 bases lining up with TRBD2. CDR3 length: 15 amino acids. The V gene end was trimmed by 5 bases and the J gene end by 8 bases; junction bases not matched to a gene: 6. The germline V gene encodes CDR1 SGHTA and CDR2 FQGTGA. CDR3 in amino acids: CASSPGTSGSVTQYF. For the CDR3, the DNA is TGTGCCAGCAGCCCGGGGACTAGCGGGAGTGTTACGCAGTATTTT. Drawing the rest from reference TRBV7-3 and TRBJ2-3, the complete variable domain is GAGVSQTPSNKVTEKGKYVELRCDPISGHTALYWYRQSLGQGPEFLIYFQGTGAADDSGLPNDRFFAVRPEGSVSTLKIQRTERGDSAVYLCASSPGTSGSVTQYFGPGTRLTVL.

This chain connects TRBV6-5 to TRBJ1-2, with 9 bases lining up with TRBD1. Per the germline V gene, CDR1 is MNHEY and CDR2 is SVGAGI. The CDR3 totals 14 residues. Trimming at V came to 5 bases and at J to 6 bases, leaving 7 bases not matched to a gene. The CDR3 DNA reads as TGTGCCAGCAGTCGTTACAGGGGGCGAAATGGCTACACCTTC. Its translation is CASSRYRGRNGYTF.

The chain recombines TRBV9 with TRBJ2-2; 9 nucleotides line up with TRBD1. Per germline, CDR1 SGDLS and CDR2 YYNGEE. The CDR3 has 16 amino acids. The trim removed 0 bases at V and 3 bases at J, leaving 3 bases unmatched. This CDR3 is CASSVVDRGDTGELFF. For the CDR3, the DNA is TGTGCCAGCAGCGTAGTGGACAGGGGAGACACCGGGGAGCTGTTTTTT.